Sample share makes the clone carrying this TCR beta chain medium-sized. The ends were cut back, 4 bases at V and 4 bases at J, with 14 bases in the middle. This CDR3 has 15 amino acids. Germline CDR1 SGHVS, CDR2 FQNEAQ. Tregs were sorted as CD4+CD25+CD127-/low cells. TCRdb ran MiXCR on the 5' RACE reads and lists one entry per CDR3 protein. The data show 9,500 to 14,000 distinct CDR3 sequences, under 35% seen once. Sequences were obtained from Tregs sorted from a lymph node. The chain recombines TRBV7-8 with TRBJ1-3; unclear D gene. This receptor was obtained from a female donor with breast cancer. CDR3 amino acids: CASSSLLEGGNTIYF. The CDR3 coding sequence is TGTGCCAGCAGCTCCCTGCTAGAAGGAGGAAACACCATATATTTT.